The 18 T cell receptor beta chains presented below share a single source sample, sequenced in a study of PD-1 blockade in classical Hodgkin lymphoma. Patients all relapsed after autologous stem cell transplantation, and there was variation in brentuximab vedotin exposure. Repertoires were generated with immunoSEQ multiplex PCR, while TCRdb's copy carries only in-frame clones and drops some. The sample contains 50,000 to 75,000 clones, around 88% of which appear only once. The sample in question was peripheral blood mononuclear cells (PBMCs), obtained at baseline. These receptors were collected from a human donor with classical Hodgkin lymphoma.

V usage is TRBV18 and J usage is TRBJ2-1; D is possibly TRBD1 (7 bases). Germline loops: CDR1 KGHSH, CDR2 LQKENI. With 5 bases removed from V and 7 bases from J, the gap between germline ends came to 15 bases. This CDR3 comprises 14 residues. This CDR3 is CASSGRQGGNEQFF. CDR3 sequence (DNA): TGTGCCAGCTCAGGACGGCAGGGGGGTAATGAGCAGTTCTTC.

The chain carries TRBV5-6 and TRBJ2-7, with 9 bases aligning to TRBD1. Germline V CDR1 and CDR2: SGHDT, YYEEEE. J was trimmed by 3 bases and V by 4 bases; bases with no gene match: 20. The CDR3 spans 19 residues. CDR3 bases: TGTGCCAGCAGCCTAGGACAGGGGCGGTTCATCCTCGGACTCTACGAGCAGTACTTC. Protein sequence: CASSLGQGRFILGLYEQYF.

This sequence joins TRBV6-1 and TRBJ2-4, with 8 bases lining up with TRBD1. V gave up 7 bases and J gave up 8 bases; unmatched junction bases: 10. Germline V lookup: CDR1 MNHNS, CDR2 SASEGT. This CDR3 has 14 amino acids. CDR3 in amino acids: CASKAPGQAYIQYF. The CDR3 nucleotides read TGTGCCAGCAAAGCACCGGGACAGGCGTACATTCAGTACTTC.

This clone came up a few times. The rearrangement links TRBV19 to TRBJ1-5; maybe TRBD1 (5 bases). CDR1 LNHDA and CDR2 SQIVND come from the germline V gene (reference sequence). V shed 8 bases and J shed 8 bases, with 16 bases lying between them. The CDR3 spans 13 residues. The CDR3 sequence is CASQRGFGEPQHF. The CDR3 bases are TGTGCCAGTCAGAGGGGATTTGGTGAGCCCCAGCATTTT.

The V call is TRBV9, the J call TRBJ1-4; D possibly corresponds to TRBD1 (6 bases). V dropped 4 bases and J dropped 7 bases, with 17 bases sitting between them. Germline CDR1 SGDLS, CDR2 YYNGEE. The length of the CDR3 is 15 residues. CDR3 residues: CASSSQGFSSEKLFF. CDR3 DNA: TGTGCCAGCAGCTCACAGGGTTTTTCTAGTGAAAAACTGTTTTTT. Using reference TRBV9 and TRBJ1-4 for the parts outside the CDR3, the full variable domain is DSGVTQTPKHLITATGQRVTLRCSPRSGDLSVYWYQQSLDQGLQFLIQYYNGEERAKGNILERFSAQQFPDLHSELNLSSLELGDSALYFCASSSQGFSSEKLFFGSGTQLSVL.

This clone has a single count. J is TRBJ2-5 and V is TRBV4-2, with 8 bases fitting TRBD1. The germline V gene has CDR1 LGHNA and CDR2 YNFKEQ. V lost 6 bases to trimming and J lost 1 base; unmatched junction nucleotides: 4. The CDR3 has 14 amino acids. As DNA, the CDR3 is TGTGCCAGCAGTCTAACAGGGGGCCAAGAGACCCAGTACTTC. Translating gives CASSLTGGQETQYF.

V is TRBV6-6 and J is TRBJ1-6, with 8 bases matching TRBD1. The CDR3 is 16 residues long. J gave up 4 bases and V 10 bases, and 12 bases lay outside the gene matches. CDR1 and CDR2 (germline): MNHNY, SVGAGI (reference sequence). In nucleotides, the CDR3 is TGTGCCACGGACAGGGCTGATGTCTTGTATAATTCACCCCTCCACTTT. This gives the protein CATDRADVLYNSPLHF.

The V call is TRBV6-6, the J call TRBJ1-1; no firm D call. Looked up from germline, CDR1 is MNHNY and CDR2 is SVGAGI (reference sequence). Between the trimmed V and J ends, which lost 8 bases and 0 bases, there was a span of 4 bases. The CDR3 consists of 11 residues. The CDR3 DNA follows: TGTGCCAGCGCTCTGAACACTGAAGCTTTCTTT. It codes for CASALNTEAFF.

The J gene is TRBJ2-3, the V gene TRBV7-9; a weak D match, TRBD1 (6 bases). The CDR3 contains 15 residues. V gave up 8 bases and J gave up 1 base, with 16 bases separating them. The V gene's germline CDR1 is SEHNR and CDR2 FQNEAQ (reference sequence). In DNA, the CDR3 is TGTGCCAGCCCAACAGGGTTTGCCGGCACAGATACGCAGTATTTT. This gives the protein CASPTGFAGTDTQYF. The full variable domain, rest sourced from reference TRBV7-9 and TRBJ2-3, is DTGVSQNPRHKITKRGQNVTFRCDPISEHNRLYWYRQTLGQGPEFLTYFQNEAQLEKSRLLSDRFSAERPKGSFSTLEIQRTEQGDSAMYLCASPTGFAGTDTQYFGPGTRLTVL.

This clone was seen a handful of times. The chain combines TRBV28 with TRBJ1-2; 8 bases are shared with TRBD1. CDR1 is MDHEN and CDR2 is SYDVKM in the germline V gene. The CDR3 is made up of 13 amino acids. Unmatched junction bases numbered 7, after V lost 10 bases and J lost 3 bases. The CDR3 nucleotides are TGTGCCATCTTGGACAGGGCGGACTATGGCTACACCTTC. This encodes CAILDRADYGYTF.

Only a few counts were recorded for this clone. The chain employs TRBV5-4 and TRBJ1-1, with 7 positions matching TRBD1. The ends lost 3 bases at V and 7 bases at J; junction bases unmatched: 6. From germline, CDR1 is SGHNT and CDR2 YYREEE (reference sequence). The CDR3 loop spans 13 amino acids. The CDR3 region is CASSYRGASEAFF. The DNA for the CDR3 is TGTGCCAGCAGCTACAGGGGAGCAAGTGAAGCTTTCTTT.

CDR3 DNA sequence: TGTGCCAGCAGTTACTCGATCACCAGCTCCTACGAGCAGTACTTC. This translates into CASSYSITSSYEQYF. This chain connects TRBV6-5 to TRBJ2-7; D is uncertain. This CDR3 has 15 amino acids. Trimming cost V 0 bases and J 0 bases, with 9 bases left between them. Germline V gene sequence: CDR1 MNHEY, CDR2 SVGAGI.

The chain employs TRBV19 and TRBJ1-1, with 7 bases that match TRBD1. The germline V gene has CDR1 LNHDA and CDR2 SQIVND (reference sequence). The CDR3 has 14 amino acids. V lost 5 bases to trimming and J lost 1 base; unmatched junction nucleotides: 4. In DNA form, the CDR3 reads TGTGCCAGTAGTCCATGGACAGGGAACACTGAAGCTTTCTTT. It encodes CASSPWTGNTEAFF.

V and J are TRBV29-1 and TRBJ2-5; 12 bases align to TRBD1. V gave up 6 bases and J gave up 2 bases; unmatched junction bases: 10. The CDR3 extends over 16 amino acids. Germline V gene lookup returns CDR1 SQVTM and CDR2 ANQGSEA. CDR3 DNA: TGCAGCGTCGAACCGGGACAGGGGGCCTTACAAGAGACCCAGTACTTC. Translation: CSVEPGQGALQETQYF.

The chain carries TRBV6-1 and TRBJ2-3; perhaps D is TRBD1 or TRBD2 (5 bases each). The CDR3 covers 15 residues. Deletions cut 5 bases from V and 1 base from J, with 13 bases between. CDR1 is MNHNS, CDR2 SASEGT, per germline. Here the CDR3 DNA reads TGTGCCAGCAGTAACCGGGACCTAGGCACAGATACGCAGTATTTT. Protein sequence: CASSNRDLGTDTQYF.

The CDR3 protein is CASRPPGWDGYTF. The CDR3 DNA sequence: TGTGCCAGTAGACCTCCGGGGTGGGATGGCTACACCTTC. J is TRBJ1-2 and V is TRBV19; D not resolved. The CDR3 is 13 amino acids. V shed 6 bases and J shed 6 bases, with 14 bases lying between them. Germline V gene sequence: CDR1 LNHDA, CDR2 SQIVND (reference sequence). Complete variable domain (other parts from reference TRBV19 and TRBJ1-2): DGGITQSPKYLFRKEGQNVTLSCEQNLNHDAMYWYRQDPGQGLRLIYYSQIVNDFQKGDIAEGYSVSREKKESFPLTVTSAQKNPTAFYLCASRPPGWDGYTFGSGTRLTVV.

This chain uses TRBV6-1 with TRBJ2-1, with D possibly being TRBD1 (5 bases). The germline V gene encodes CDR1 MNHNS and CDR2 SASEGT. The CDR3 runs to 16 residues. Between the trimmed V and J ends, which lost 2 bases and 0 bases, there was a span of 11 bases. In DNA form, the CDR3 reads TGTGCCAGCAGTGAATACAGGAGTAGCTCCTACAATGAGCAGTTCTTC. This translates into CASSEYRSSSYNEQFF.

A word on this clone: At one of its ends the junction is not consistent with the germline gene, which may arise from a read error. The J gene is TRBJ2-6, the V gene TRBV7-2; D uncertain. CDR3 length equals 16 residues. The germline gives CDR1 SGHTA, CDR2 FQGNSA. CDR3 in amino acids: CASSIAQSSGANVLTF. CDR3 nucleotides: TGTGCCAGCAGCATAGCCCAGAGCTCTGGGGCCAACGTCCTGACTTTC.